These 10 T cell receptor beta chains were all obtained from the same sample, sequenced in a study of blood T cell repertoires in COVID-19. Repertoires were generated with immunoSEQ multiplex PCR, while TCRdb's copy carries only in-frame clones and drops some. This table holds 290,000 or so clones, around 87% found once. Sequencing was carried out using peripheral blood. Receptors were obtained from a man in his 70s with acute or convalescent COVID-19.

The chain is built from TRBV9 and TRBJ1-1; 8 nucleotides line up with TRBD1. The germline V gene encodes CDR1 SGDLS and CDR2 YYNGEE. J lost 3 bases, V lost 3 bases, and 10 bases had no gene match. The CDR3 length is 16 residues. CDR3 sequence: CASSARGQGADTEAFF. The CDR3 DNA reads TGTGCCAGCAGCGCGAGGGGGCAGGGGGCGGACACTGAAGCTTTCTTT.

The chain joins TRBV3-1 (or the pseudogene TRBV3-2) to TRBJ2-1; D perhaps matches TRBD2 (6 bases). Trimming took off 1 base at V and 15 bases at J, with 13 bases between the two ends. The CDR3 loop spans 12 amino acids. Germline values: CDR1 LGHDT, CDR2 YNNKEL (reference sequence). CDR3 sequence: CASSQARGMGFF. The CDR3 DNA reads TGTGCCAGCAGCCAAGCGCGGGGTATGGGGTTCTTC.

V usage is TRBV30 and J usage is TRBJ1-3; D is uncertain. The CDR3 has 12 amino acids. V was trimmed by 3 bases and J by 2 bases, leaving 5 bases between them. Germline assignment: CDR1 GTSNPN and CDR2 SVGIG (reference sequence). This chain's CDR3 is CAWSLTGNTIYF. In DNA, the CDR3 is TGTGCCTGGAGCCTAACTGGAAACACCATATATTTT.

V is TRBV5-1 and J is TRBJ1-3; D unresolved. Germline assignment: CDR1 SGHRS and CDR2 YFSETQ. V shed 0 bases and J shed 2 bases, with 6 bases lying between them. CDR3 size: 14 residues. CDR3 in DNA: TGCGCCAGCAGCTTGGGAGGGACTGGAAACACCATATATTTT. It specifies CASSLGGTGNTIYF.

The gene calls are TRBV19 and TRBJ1-5; tentative D call: TRBD1 (6 bases). CDR1 and CDR2 from the germline V gene are LNHDA and SQIVND (reference sequence). The V end lost 1 base, the J end lost 7 bases, and 8 bases lay between the germline ends. CDR3 size: 13 residues. The CDR3 DNA reads as TGTGCCAGTAGTATAGGGACAGCACAGCCCCAGCATTTT. Translation: CASSIGTAQPQHF.

The chain uses TRBV19 and TRBJ2-1, with 7 nucleotides matching TRBD1. The CDR3 has 13 amino acids. Per germline, CDR1 LNHDA and CDR2 SQIVND (reference sequence). Losses at the gene ends were 8 bases for V and 4 bases for J; bases not matched to a gene: 5. CDR3 in amino acids: CASEGGYYNEQFF. CDR3 in DNA: TGTGCCAGTGAAGGGGGCTATTACAATGAGCAGTTCTTC. The whole variable domain, remainder taken from reference TRBV19 and TRBJ2-1, is DGGITQSPKYLFRKEGQNVTLSCEQNLNHDAMYWYRQDPGQGLRLIYYSQIVNDFQKGDIAEGYSVSREKKESFPLTVTSAQKNPTAFYLCASEGGYYNEQFFGPGTRLTVL.

V is TRBV19 and J is TRBJ1-2, with D possibly being TRBD1 (6 bases). Germline-derived CDR1 and CDR2 are LNHDA and SQIVND (reference sequence). With 1 base removed from V and 8 bases from J, the gap between germline ends came to 17 bases. The CDR3 spans 15 residues. The CDR3, as DNA: TGTGCCAGTAGTATAGCCGGACAGACCTATTACGGCTACACCTTC. Translating it yields CASSIAGQTYYGYTF.

This clone turned up a few times. The chain links TRBV4-3 to TRBJ1-1; 7 nucleotides match TRBD1. V lost 0 bases and J lost 0; bases outside the gene matches: 7. This CDR3 comprises 17 residues. Germline V gene lookup returns CDR1 LGHNA and CDR2 YSLEER. CDR3 loop: CASSQENGDRVNTEAFF. The CDR3, as DNA: TGCGCCAGCAGCCAAGAAAATGGCGACAGGGTGAACACTGAAGCTTTCTTT.

The chain is built from TRBV7-2 and TRBJ1-2; D call uncertain. Trimming cost V 1 base and J 8 bases, with 14 bases left between them. The germline V gene encodes CDR1 SGHTA and CDR2 FQGNSA. The CDR3 consists of 14 residues. CDR3 in amino acids: CASSLGGGLDGYTF. CDR3 nucleotides: TGTGCCAGCAGCTTAGGAGGAGGGTTGGACGGCTACACCTTC.

V gene TRBV9 combines with J gene TRBJ2-2; 12 bases map to TRBD2. The trim removed 1 base at V and 7 bases at J, leaving 5 bases unmatched. Looked up from germline, CDR1 is SGDLS and CDR2 is YYNGEE. The CDR3 covers 16 residues. The CDR3 sequence is CASSVLAGGPNGELFF. CDR3 nucleotides: TGTGCCAGCAGCGTACTAGCGGGAGGGCCGAACGGGGAGCTGTTTTTT.